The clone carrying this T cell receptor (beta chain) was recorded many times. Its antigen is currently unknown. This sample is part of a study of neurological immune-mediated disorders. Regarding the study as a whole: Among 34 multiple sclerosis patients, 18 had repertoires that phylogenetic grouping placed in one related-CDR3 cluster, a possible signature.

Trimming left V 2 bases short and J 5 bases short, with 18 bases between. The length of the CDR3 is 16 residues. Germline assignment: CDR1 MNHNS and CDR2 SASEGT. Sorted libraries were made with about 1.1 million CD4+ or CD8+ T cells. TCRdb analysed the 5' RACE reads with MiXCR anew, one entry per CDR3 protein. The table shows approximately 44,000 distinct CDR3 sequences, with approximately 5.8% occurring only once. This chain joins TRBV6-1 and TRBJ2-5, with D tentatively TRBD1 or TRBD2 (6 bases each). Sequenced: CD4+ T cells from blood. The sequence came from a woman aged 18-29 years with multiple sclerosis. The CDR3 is CASSEYSGTSGETQYF. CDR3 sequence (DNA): TGTGCCAGCAGTGAATACTCAGGGACAAGCGGGGAGACCCAGTACTTC.